The 5 T cell receptor beta chains given below trace back to one sample, sequenced in a study of technical replicates of blood from a handful of donors. The method was immunoSEQ multiplex PCR; TCRdb's version includes in-frame clones alone and lacks a portion of them. Of more than 60,000 clones detected, roughly 94% appear once; the ten largest clones hold roughly 0.24%. The sequenced material came from T cells isolated from PBMCs. These receptors came from a human donor in good health.

The CDR3 loop reads CASSPLADQETQYF. The DNA for the CDR3 is TGTGCCAGCTCACCTTTGGCGGATCAAGAGACCCAGTACTTC. This chain links TRBV18 with TRBJ2-5; D gene ambiguous. With 3 bases removed from V and 2 bases from J, the gap between germline ends came to 10 bases. The CDR3 sequence is 14 residues long. CDR1 is KGHSH, CDR2 LQKENI, per germline.

The J gene is TRBJ1-4, the V gene TRBV5-4, with 7 bases identical to TRBD1. The CDR3 consists of 14 residues. V gave up 5 bases and J gave up 4 bases; unmatched junction bases: 5. Germline CDR1 is SGHNT and CDR2 is YYREEE (reference sequence). The CDR3: CASRKGQDNEKLFF. Here the CDR3 DNA reads TGTGCCAGCAGAAAAGGACAGGATAATGAAAAACTGTTTTTT.

The gene calls are TRBV19 and TRBJ2-1, with no clear D. This CDR3 has 12 amino acids. V shed 3 bases and J shed 7 bases, with 7 bases lying between them. Per the germline V gene, CDR1 is LNHDA and CDR2 is SQIVND (reference sequence). CDR3 sequence: CASSIWSNEQFF. CDR3 in DNA: TGTGCCAGTAGTATTTGGAGTAATGAGCAGTTCTTC.

This chain connects TRBV4-1 to TRBJ1-4; a weak D match, TRBD1 (5 bases). The CDR3 runs 15 residues. In germline, CDR1 is MGHRA, CDR2 YSYEKL. The germline V and J ends were trimmed by 1 base and 6 bases, with 12 bases remaining between them. CDR3 protein: CASSQAGFGDEKLFF. DNA of the CDR3: TGCGCCAGCAGCCAAGCAGGGTTTGGGGATGAAAAACTGTTTTTT.

V usage is TRBV5-1 and J usage is TRBJ2-1, with TRBD2 as a possible D gene (5 bases). There are 15 residues in the CDR3. Germline V gene lookup returns CDR1 SGHRS and CDR2 YFSETQ. Trimming removed 6 bases at V and 0 bases at J, with 13 bases between. In DNA, the CDR3 is TGCGCCAGCACGGCGGGCCAGAGCTCCTACAATGAGCAGTTCTTC. This translates into CASTAGQSSYNEQFF.